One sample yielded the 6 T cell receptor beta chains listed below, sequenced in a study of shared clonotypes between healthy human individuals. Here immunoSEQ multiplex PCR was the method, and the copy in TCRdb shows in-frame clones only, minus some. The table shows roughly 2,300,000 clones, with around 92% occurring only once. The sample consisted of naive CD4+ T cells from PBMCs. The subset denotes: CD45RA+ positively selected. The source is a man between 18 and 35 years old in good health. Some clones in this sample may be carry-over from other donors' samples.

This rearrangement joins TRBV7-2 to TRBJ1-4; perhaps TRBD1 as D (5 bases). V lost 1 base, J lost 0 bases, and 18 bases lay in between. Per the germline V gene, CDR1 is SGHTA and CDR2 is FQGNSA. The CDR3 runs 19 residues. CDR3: CASSLGLTLQATTNEKLFF. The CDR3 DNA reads TGTGCCAGCAGCTTAGGTCTTACGCTACAGGCTACAACTAATGAAAAACTGTTTTTT. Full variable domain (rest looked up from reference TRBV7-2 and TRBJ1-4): GAGVSQSPSNKVTEKGKDVELRCDPISGHTALYWYRQSLGQGLEFLIYFQGNSAPDKSGLPSDRFSAERTGGSVSTLTIQRTQQEDSAVYLCASSLGLTLQATTNEKLFFGSGTQLSVL.

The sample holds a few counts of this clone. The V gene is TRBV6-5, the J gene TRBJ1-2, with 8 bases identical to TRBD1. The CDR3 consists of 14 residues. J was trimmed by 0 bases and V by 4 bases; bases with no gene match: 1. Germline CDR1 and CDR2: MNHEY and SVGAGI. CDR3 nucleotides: TGTGCCAGCAGTTCGGGACAGGCTAACTATGGCTACACCTTC. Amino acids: CASSSGQANYGYTF.

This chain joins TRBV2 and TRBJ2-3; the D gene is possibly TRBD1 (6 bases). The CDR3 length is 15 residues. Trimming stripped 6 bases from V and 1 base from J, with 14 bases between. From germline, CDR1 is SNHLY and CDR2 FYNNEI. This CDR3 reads CASRGDTAGTDTQYF. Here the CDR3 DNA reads TGTGCCAGCAGGGGGGACACCGCGGGCACAGATACGCAGTATTTT.

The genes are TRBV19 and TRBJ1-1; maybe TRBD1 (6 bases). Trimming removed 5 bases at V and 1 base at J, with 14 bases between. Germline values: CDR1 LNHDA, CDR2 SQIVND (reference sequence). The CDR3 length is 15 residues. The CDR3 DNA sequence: TGTGCCAGTAGTTTCGATCGGACAGCGAACACTGAAGCTTTCTTT. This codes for CASSFDRTANTEAFF.

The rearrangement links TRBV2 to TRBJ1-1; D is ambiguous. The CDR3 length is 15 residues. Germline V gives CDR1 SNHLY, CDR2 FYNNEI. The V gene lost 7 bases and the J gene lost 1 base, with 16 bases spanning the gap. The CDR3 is CASTLLDPANTEAFF. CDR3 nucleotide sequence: TGTGCCAGCACACTCCTGGACCCGGCGAACACTGAAGCTTTCTTT.

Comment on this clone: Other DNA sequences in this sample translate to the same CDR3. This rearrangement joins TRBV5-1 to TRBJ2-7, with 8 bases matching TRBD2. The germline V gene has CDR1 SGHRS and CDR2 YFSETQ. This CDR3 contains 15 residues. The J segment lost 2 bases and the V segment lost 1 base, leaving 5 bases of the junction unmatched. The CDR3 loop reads CASSLSTSGPYEQYF. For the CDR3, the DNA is TGCGCCAGCAGCTTGAGTACTAGCGGTCCCTACGAGCAGTACTTC. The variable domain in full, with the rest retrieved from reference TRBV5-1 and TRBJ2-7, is KAGVTQTPRYLIKTRGQQVTLSCSPISGHRSVSWYQQTPGQGLQFLFEYFSETQRNKGNFPGRFSGRQFSNSRSEMNVSTLELGDSALYLCASSLSTSGPYEQYFGPGTRLTVT.